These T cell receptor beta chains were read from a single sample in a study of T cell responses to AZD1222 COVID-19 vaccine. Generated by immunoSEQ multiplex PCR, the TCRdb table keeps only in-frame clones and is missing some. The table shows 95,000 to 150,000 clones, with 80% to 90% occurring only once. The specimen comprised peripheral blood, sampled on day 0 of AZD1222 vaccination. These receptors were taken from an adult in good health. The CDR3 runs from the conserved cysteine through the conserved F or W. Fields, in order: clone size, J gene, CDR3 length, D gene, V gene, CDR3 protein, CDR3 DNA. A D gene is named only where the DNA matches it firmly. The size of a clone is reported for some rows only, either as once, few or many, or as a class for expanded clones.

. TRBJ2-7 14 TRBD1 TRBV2 CASMATGGTYEQYF TGTGCCAGCATGGCGACAGGGGGGACCTACGAGCAGTACTTC
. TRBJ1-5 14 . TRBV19 CASRPGRGSQPQHF TGTGCCAGTAGACCGGGGAGGGGCAGTCAGCCCCAGCATTTT
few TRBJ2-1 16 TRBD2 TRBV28 CASSGASGRKYNEQFF TGTGCCAGCAGTGGCGCCAGCGGGAGGAAATACAATGAGCAGTTCTTC
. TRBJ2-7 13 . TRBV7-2 CASSPSLYYEQYF TGTGCCAGCAGCCCCTCCCTTTACTACGAGCAGTACTTC
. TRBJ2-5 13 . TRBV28 CASSLGGSETQYF TGTGCCAGCAGTTTAGGGGGATCAGAGACCCAGTACTTC
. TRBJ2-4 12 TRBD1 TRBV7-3 CASSPGGGIQYF TGTGCCAGCAGCCCAGGGGGTGGCATTCAGTACTTC
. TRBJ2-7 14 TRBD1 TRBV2 CASSPGQVIYEQYF TGTGCCAGCAGTCCGGGACAGGTGATCTACGAGCAGTACTTC
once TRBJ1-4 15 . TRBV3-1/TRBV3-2 CASRDTGIFNEKLFF TGTGCCAGCAGGGATACAGGGATTTTTAATGAAAAACTGTTTTTT
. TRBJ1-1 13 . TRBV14 CASSHGGGTEAFF TGTGCCAGCAGTCATGGGGGGGGGACTGAAGCTTTCTTT
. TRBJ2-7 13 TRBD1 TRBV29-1 CSVGTGVRYEQYF TGCAGCGTTGGGACAGGGGTCCGTTACGAGCAGTACTTC
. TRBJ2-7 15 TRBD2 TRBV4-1 CASSRDGGGTYEQYF TGCGCCAGCAGCCGGGACGGCGGGGGTACGTACGAGCAGTACTTC
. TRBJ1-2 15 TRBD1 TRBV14 CASSELQGSNYGYTF TGTGCCAGCAGCGAATTACAGGGGTCGAACTATGGCTACACCTTC